This T cell receptor (beta chain) was recovered during a study of blood T cell repertoires in COVID-19 (TCRdb year 2020). Regarding the study in general: Collaborator samples came from the United States, Italy and Spain and covered acute and convalescent phases of COVID-19. The prospective study material was composed of cDNA or gDNA derived from T cells, B-cell-depleted T cells, or PBMCs. The repertoires were made available in a free public database intended to serve as a resource for research on the immune response to SARS-CoV-2. Where available, HLA class I and class II types were taken from metadata supplied by the sample provider and were not determined by assay-based typing. The dataset comprised deeply sampled blood TCRbeta repertoires from subjects exposed to, actively infected with, or recovered from COVID-19. The samples were drawn from two sources: the first 160 participants of the ongoing ImmuneRACE study, and some 1,300 subjects contributed by 6 global collaborators. Nearly every sample came with metadata listing a de-identified subject ID, COVID-19 status, age in years and sex.

Turning to this clone: The specificity of this receptor is unknown. No base qualities exist here, and no much larger clone lies one base off it.

Collaborating institutions collected whole blood in K2EDTA tubes following their own protocols. Collaborator samples were shipped for TCRbeta analysis as frozen whole blood, isolated PBMCs, or DNA extracted from either sample type. Overall study results and their limits: How much clinical and demographic metadata was included differed by source and by participant, and the metadata was provided uncurated.

TCRbeta CDR3 regions were amplified from genomic DNA using the immunoSEQ Assay, a bias-controlled multiplex PCR. For the original study's pipeline: The number of nucleated cells in each sample was estimated by amplification of reference gene primers within the assay. Sequence reads were collapsed and filtered to measure the absolute abundance of every unique TCRbeta CDR3 rearrangement. For each sample, productive Simpson clonality was calculated as the square root of Simpson's diversity index across productive rearrangements. Not all clones reach the TCRdb copy of this immuneACCESS table, which keeps in-frame sequences only. Checked studies attribute under half of the gap to unresolved V genes and leave the rest unexplained. Clone size and the V and J calls come from that table; the DNA yielded D and trimming. This sample lists under 300,000 clones; 75% to 85% were detected once. The ten largest clones add up to more than 5% of the sample.

Its CDR3 holds 14 amino acids, cysteine through phenylalanine. Only the CDR3 DNA is retained, 42 bases long and in frame from the first base. Deletion took 6 bases off V and 1 base off J, with a span of 12 bases between the germline ends. The germline V gene (reference sequence) provides CDR1 MNHEY and CDR2 SMNVEV. The clonotype was recovered from a human donor in a cohort sampled during active COVID-19. Sequencing was performed on peripheral blood. The chain uses TRBV27 and TRBJ1-2; the D gene is perhaps TRBD1, on 5 matching bases. The CDR3 corresponds to CASRTLRDNYGYTF. The sequence in DNA is TGTGCCAGCAGGACTCTCAGGGATAACTATGGCTACACCTTC.